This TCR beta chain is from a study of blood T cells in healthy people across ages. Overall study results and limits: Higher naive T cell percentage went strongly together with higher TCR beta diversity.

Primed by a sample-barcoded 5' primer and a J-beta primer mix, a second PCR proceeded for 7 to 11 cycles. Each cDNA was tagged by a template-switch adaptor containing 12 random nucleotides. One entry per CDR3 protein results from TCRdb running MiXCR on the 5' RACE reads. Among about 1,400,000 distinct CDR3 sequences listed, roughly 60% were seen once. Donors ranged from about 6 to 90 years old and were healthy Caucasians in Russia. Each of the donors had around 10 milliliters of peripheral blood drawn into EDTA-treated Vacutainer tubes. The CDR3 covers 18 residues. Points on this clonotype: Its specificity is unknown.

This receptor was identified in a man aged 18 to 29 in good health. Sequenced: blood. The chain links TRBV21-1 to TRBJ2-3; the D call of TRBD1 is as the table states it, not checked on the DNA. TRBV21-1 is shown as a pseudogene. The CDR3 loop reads CASSNQGDRVIGTDTQYF. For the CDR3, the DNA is TGTGCCAGCAGCAACCAAGGGGACAGGGTTATTGGCACAGATACGCAGTATTTT.